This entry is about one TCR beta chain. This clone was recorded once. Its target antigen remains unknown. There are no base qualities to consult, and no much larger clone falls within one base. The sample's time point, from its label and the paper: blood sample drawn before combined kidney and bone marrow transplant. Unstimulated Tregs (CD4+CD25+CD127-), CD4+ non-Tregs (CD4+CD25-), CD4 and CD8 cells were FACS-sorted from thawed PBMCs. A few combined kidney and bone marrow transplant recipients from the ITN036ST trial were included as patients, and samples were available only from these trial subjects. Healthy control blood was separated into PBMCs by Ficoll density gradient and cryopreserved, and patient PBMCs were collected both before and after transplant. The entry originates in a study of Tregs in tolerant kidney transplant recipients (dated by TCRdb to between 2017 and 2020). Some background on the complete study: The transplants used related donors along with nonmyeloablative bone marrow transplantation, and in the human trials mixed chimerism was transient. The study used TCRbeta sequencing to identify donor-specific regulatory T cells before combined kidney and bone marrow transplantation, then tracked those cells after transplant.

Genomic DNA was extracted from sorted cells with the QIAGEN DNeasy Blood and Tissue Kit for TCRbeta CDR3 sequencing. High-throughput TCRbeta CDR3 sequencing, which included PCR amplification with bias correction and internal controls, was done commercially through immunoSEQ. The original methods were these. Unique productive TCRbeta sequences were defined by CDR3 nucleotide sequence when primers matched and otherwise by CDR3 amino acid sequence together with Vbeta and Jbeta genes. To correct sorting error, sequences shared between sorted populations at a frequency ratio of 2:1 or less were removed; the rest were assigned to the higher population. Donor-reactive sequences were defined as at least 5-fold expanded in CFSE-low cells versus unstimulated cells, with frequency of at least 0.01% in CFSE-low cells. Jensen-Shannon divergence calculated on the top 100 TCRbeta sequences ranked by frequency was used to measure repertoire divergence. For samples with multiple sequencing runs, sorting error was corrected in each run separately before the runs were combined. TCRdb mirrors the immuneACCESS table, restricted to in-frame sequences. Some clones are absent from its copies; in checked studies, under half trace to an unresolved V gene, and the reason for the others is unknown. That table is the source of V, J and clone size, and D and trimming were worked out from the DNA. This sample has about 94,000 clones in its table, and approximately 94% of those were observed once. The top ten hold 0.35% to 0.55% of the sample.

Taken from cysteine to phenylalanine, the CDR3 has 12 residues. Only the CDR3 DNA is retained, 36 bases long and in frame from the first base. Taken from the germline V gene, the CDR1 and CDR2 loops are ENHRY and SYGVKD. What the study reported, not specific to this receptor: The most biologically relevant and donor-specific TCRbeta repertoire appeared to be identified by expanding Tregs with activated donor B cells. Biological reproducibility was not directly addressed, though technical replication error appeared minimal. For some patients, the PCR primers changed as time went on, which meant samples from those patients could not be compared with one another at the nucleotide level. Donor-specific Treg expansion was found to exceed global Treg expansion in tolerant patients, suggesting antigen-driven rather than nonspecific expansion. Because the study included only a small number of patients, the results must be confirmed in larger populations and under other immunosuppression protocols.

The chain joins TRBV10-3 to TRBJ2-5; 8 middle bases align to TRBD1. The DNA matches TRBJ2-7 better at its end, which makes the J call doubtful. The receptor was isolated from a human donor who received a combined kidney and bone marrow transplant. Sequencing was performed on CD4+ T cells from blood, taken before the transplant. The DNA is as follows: TGTGCCATCAGCGACAGGGGTTACGAGCAGTACTTC. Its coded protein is CAISDRGYEQYF.